One sample yielded the 16 T cell receptor beta chains listed below, sequenced in a study of Ad26.COV2.S vaccination and SARS-CoV-2 variants. Here immunoSEQ multiplex PCR was the method, and the copy in TCRdb shows in-frame clones only, minus some. The repertoire includes about 350,000 clones, about 92% of them detected once, and around 4% sits in the top ten. Material: peripheral blood, obtained after recovery from COVID-19. These receptor sequences come from a human donor who had recovered from COVID-19.

The genes are TRBV28 and TRBJ1-2; 9 bases fit TRBD1. The CDR3 spans 17 residues. Germline V gene sequence: CDR1 MDHEN, CDR2 SYDVKM. With V trimmed by 3 bases and J by 3 bases, 11 bases remained unmatched. The CDR3: CASSLTTGTGRHYGYTF. The CDR3 region has the DNA TGTGCCAGCAGTTTGACCACCGGGACAGGGAGACACTATGGCTACACCTTC.

The chain links TRBV5-1 to TRBJ1-6; D is unclear. From germline, CDR1 is SGHRS and CDR2 YFSETQ. The V gene lost 1 base and the J gene lost 6 bases, with 5 bases spanning the gap. The CDR3 contains 13 residues. DNA for the CDR3: TGCGCCAGCAGCTTGACGGGTAATTCACCCCTCCACTTT. It codes for CASSLTGNSPLHF.

J is TRBJ2-5 and V is TRBV11-2; perhaps TRBD2 as D (7 bases). Between the trimmed V and J ends, which lost 4 bases and 0 bases, there was a span of 24 bases. The CDR3 is made up of 19 amino acids. Germline CDR1 and CDR2: SGHAT and FQNNGV. CDR3 DNA: TGTGCCAGCAGCTACGGGGGGCATACGGGTGCTACCAACCAAGAGACCCAGTACTTC. This codes for CASSYGGHTGATNQETQYF.

This clone has a single count. The chain has TRBV7-9 and TRBJ2-5; TRBD2 matches at 9 bases. The CDR3 runs 16 residues. Germline V gene data show CDR1 as SEHNR and CDR2 as FQNEAQ (reference sequence). V shed 4 bases, J shed 2 bases, and the junction held 8 bases outside the gene matches. The CDR3 nucleotides read TGTGCCAGCAGCTCCTCCCTGGCGGGGGGGCAAGAGACCCAGTACTTC. The encoded protein is CASSSSLAGGQETQYF.

This clone has just one count. The chain employs TRBV6-1 and TRBJ2-2, with 7 bases identical to TRBD1. Germline CDR1 and CDR2: MNHNS and SASEGT. The length of the CDR3 is 16 residues. Trimming cost V 3 bases and J 5 bases; bases outside gene matches: 9. In DNA form, the CDR3 reads TGTGCCAGCAGTGATAGCAGGGGGATCAATACCGGGGAGCTGTTTTTT. This encodes CASSDSRGINTGELFF.

The rearrangement links TRBV6-6 to TRBJ2-5; D gene ambiguous. Germline V gene lookup returns CDR1 MNHNY and CDR2 SVGAGI (reference sequence). V gave up 2 bases and J gave up 1 base, with 11 bases separating them. The CDR3 has 15 amino acids. The CDR3: CASSYGRGSQETQYF. DNA for the CDR3: TGTGCCAGCAGTTACGGGCGAGGCAGCCAAGAGACCCAGTACTTC.

Points on this clone: This CDR3 fails to terminate in the conserved phenylalanine or tryptophan, so it likely reflects a read error. The chain carries TRBV6-5 and TRBJ1-2, with unresolved D. CDR1 MNHEY and CDR2 SVGAGI come from the germline V gene. CDR3 length: 13 amino acids. The ends were cut back, 10 bases at V and 6 bases at J, with 18 bases in the middle. This chain's CDR3 is CATIKPGENGYTL. The CDR3 nucleotides are TGTGCCACCATAAAGCCCGGAGAAAATGGCTACACCCTC.

The genes are TRBV25-1 and TRBJ1-5; D not resolved. The V end was cut by 0 bases, the J end by 0 bases, with 6 bases between. Germline assignment: CDR1 MGHDK and CDR2 SYGVNS. The CDR3 is made up of 15 amino acids. The CDR3 loop reads CASSEYYGSNQPQHF. CDR3 DNA: TGTGCCAGCAGTGAATACTACGGTAGCAATCAGCCCCAGCATTTT.

This clone was seen a single time. The chain has TRBV2 and TRBJ1-6; 7 bases are shared with TRBD1. This CDR3 comprises 17 residues. Trimming cost V 0 bases and J 5 bases; bases outside gene matches: 7. The germline V gene encodes CDR1 SNHLY and CDR2 FYNNEI. CDR3 protein: CASSEAAPGQHNSPLHF. CDR3 DNA sequence: TGTGCCAGCAGTGAAGCGGCCCCGGGACAGCATAATTCACCCCTCCACTTT.

With regard to this clone: Distinct nucleotide sequences in the sample also encode this CDR3. The genes are TRBV7-9 and TRBJ2-5; maybe TRBD1 (5 bases). The ends were cut back, 4 bases at V and 5 bases at J, with 5 bases in the middle. Germline assignment: CDR1 SEHNR and CDR2 FQNEAQ (reference sequence). The CDR3 is 11 residues long. In DNA, the CDR3 is TGTGCCAGCAGCTCAGGGGAGACCCAGTACTTC. This gives the protein CASSSGETQYF.

The chain uses TRBV7-3 and TRBJ2-2, with D tentatively TRBD1 (6 bases). V was clipped by 6 bases and J by 6 bases, with 20 bases between them. Looked up from germline, CDR1 is SGHTA and CDR2 is FQGTGA. The CDR3 loop spans 16 amino acids. The CDR3 protein is CASSLGATGSPGELFF. Written as DNA, the CDR3 is TGTGCCAGCAGTTTAGGGGCTACAGGGTCACCCGGGGAGCTGTTTTTT.

The chain employs TRBV6-4 and TRBJ2-1; tentatively, D is TRBD1 or TRBD2 (5 bases each). The CDR3 sequence is 16 residues long. Trimming left V 6 bases short and J 0 bases short, with 15 bases between. Germline loops: CDR1 MRHNA, CDR2 SNTAGT. CDR3 sequence: CASSPVGGSSYNEQFF. CDR3 nucleotide sequence: TGTGCCAGCAGCCCCGTTGGGGGTAGCTCCTACAATGAGCAGTTCTTC.

The chain combines TRBV5-6 with TRBJ1-1; 8 bases fit TRBD1. The CDR3 sequence is 15 residues long. Per the germline V gene, CDR1 is SGHDT and CDR2 is YYEEEE. Trimming at V came to 2 bases and at J to 4 bases, leaving 7 bases not matched to a gene. CDR3 amino acids: CASSFAAGGLTEAFF. Written as DNA, the CDR3 is TGTGCCAGCAGCTTTGCGGCAGGGGGCCTCACTGAAGCTTTCTTT.

This clone was counted a single time. This chain joins TRBV19 and TRBJ1-5; D is unclear. The CDR3 totals 16 residues. Between the trimmed V and J ends, which lost 3 bases and 3 bases, there was a span of 15 bases. Per the germline V gene, CDR1 is LNHDA and CDR2 is SQIVND (reference sequence). The CDR3 is CASSIEDGGLNQPQHF. The CDR3 nucleotides read TGTGCCAGTAGTATTGAGGACGGCGGGCTCAATCAGCCCCAGCATTTT.

The rearrangement uses TRBV6-1 and TRBJ1-1; D is ambiguous. CDR1 is MNHNS and CDR2 is SASEGT in the germline V gene. The CDR3 is 14 residues long. V was shortened by 3 bases and J by 4 bases, with 12 bases between the two germline ends. The CDR3 region is CASSDGLPGTEAFF. The DNA for the CDR3 is TGTGCCAGCAGTGACGGCTTACCGGGCACTGAAGCTTTCTTT.

This chain joins TRBV5-1 and TRBJ1-1; D possibly corresponds to TRBD1 (6 bases). This CDR3 spans 14 amino acids. V was trimmed by 5 bases and J by 6 bases, leaving 17 bases between them. The germline V gene encodes CDR1 SGHRS and CDR2 YFSETQ. CDR3 nucleotides: TGCGCCAGCAGTCCAGGGGAATTTTTCGCTGAAGCTTTCTTT. As protein: CASSPGEFFAEAFF.